The 23 T cell receptor beta chains given below trace back to one sample, sequenced in a study of metastatic and nonmetastatic thyroid tumors. No treatment had been given to any patient before thyroid surgery. MiXCR was used by TCRdb to re-call the PCR reads. This sample carries fewer than 35,000 clones, 25% to 35% of them seen once, and the ten largest clones take roughly 31%. The sample taken for sequencing was blood. These receptors came from a female donor with papillary thyroid cancer or a benign thyroid nodule (not recorded which). Some clones in this sample may be carry-over from other donors' samples.

This clone qualifies as medium-sized. The V gene is TRBV25-1, the J gene TRBJ2-5, with D unclear. This CDR3 spans 14 amino acids. Germline V gene sequence: CDR1 MGHDK, CDR2 SYGVNS. V lost 2 bases to trimming and J lost 0 bases, with 7 bases between them. As DNA, the CDR3 is TGTGCCAGCAGTGAAGTAGGCAACCAAGAGACCCAGTACTTC. This codes for CASSEVGNQETQYF.

Comments on this clone: This may come from a read error, since a much larger clone is one base off. The chain is built from TRBV5-1 and TRBJ2-7; 9 bases agree with TRBD2. Trimming cost V 5 bases and J 4 bases; bases outside gene matches: 10. The CDR3 extends over 15 amino acids. Germline V gives CDR1 SGHRS, CDR2 YFSETQ. CDR3 in amino acids: CASSESGRSTYEQYF. For the CDR3, the DNA is TGCGCCAGCAGTGAGAGCGGGAGGTCTACGTACGAGCAGTACTTC.

The chain combines TRBV3-1 with TRBJ2-3, with 7 bases lining up with TRBD1. Germline V gene lookup returns CDR1 LGHDT and CDR2 YNNKEL (reference sequence). J gave up 7 bases and V 0 bases, and 1 base lay outside the gene matches. The CDR3 runs to 13 residues. CDR3 sequence: CASSQEGQNTQYF. Here the CDR3 DNA reads TGTGCCAGCAGCCAAGAGGGACAGAATACGCAGTATTTT.

This clone was detected a few times. The chain links TRBV25-1 to TRBJ1-2; D not resolved. CDR3 length: 13 amino acids. V was trimmed by 2 bases and J by 7 bases, leaving 11 bases between them. The germline CDR1 and CDR2 sequences are MGHDK and SYGVNS. CDR3 in amino acids: CASSENRQVGYTF. The CDR3, as DNA: TGTGCCAGCAGTGAAAATCGGCAGGTTGGCTACACCTTC.

This chain uses TRBV6-1 with TRBJ1-6, with D maybe TRBD1 (5 bases). Trimming pared 5 bases from V and 13 bases from J, leaving 21 bases between. From germline, CDR1 is MNHNS and CDR2 SASEGT. The length of the CDR3 is 15 residues. The CDR3 nucleotides are TGTGCCAGCAGTAAAACGACCGGCCCGGGGGGGCCCCTCCACTTT. Translated, it gives CASSKTTGPGGPLHF.

This clone was recorded a few times. The chain recombines TRBV6-2 or TRBV6-3 with TRBJ1-1, with D possibly being TRBD1 (5 bases). V was shortened by 4 bases and J by 4 bases, with 10 bases between the two germline ends. The CDR3 has 13 residues. Germline lookup yields CDR1 MNHEY and CDR2 SVGEGT. The CDR3 bases are TGTGCCAGCAGTTTGACAGTCCGCACTGAAGCTTTCTTT. Translated: CASSLTVRTEAFF.

This clone was seen at least ten times. This chain links TRBV18 with TRBJ2-1, with TRBD1 matching over 9 bases. The trim removed 8 bases at V and 6 bases at J, leaving 5 bases unmatched. Germline values: CDR1 KGHSH, CDR2 LQKENI. The CDR3 loop spans 13 amino acids. The CDR3: CASTGQGGNEQFF. CDR3 sequence (DNA): TGTGCCAGCACGGGACAGGGTGGCAATGAGCAGTTCTTC.

The CDR3 DNA is TGTGCCAGCAGTTACTCGATAGGGGACTACGAGCAGTACTTC. It translates to CASSYSIGDYEQYF. The chain recombines TRBV6-5 with TRBJ2-7, with D perhaps matching TRBD1 (5 bases). The ends were cut back, 0 bases at V and 3 bases at J, with 9 bases in the middle. The CDR3 totals 14 residues. The germline V gene has CDR1 MNHEY and CDR2 SVGAGI.

This chain connects TRBV20-1 to TRBJ2-1; TRBD2 matches 9 bases. Trimming took 3 bases from V and 4 from J; bases not matched to a gene: 4. The germline V gene encodes CDR1 DFQATT and CDR2 SNEGSKA (reference sequence). The CDR3 consists of 14 residues. The CDR3 coding sequence is TGCAGTGCTAGGGGACTAGCTGTTTACAATGAGCAGTTCTTC. Its translation is CSARGLAVYNEQFF.

This clone was detected only a few times. This chain uses TRBV2 with TRBJ2-7; 9 positions agree with TRBD2. Looked up from germline, CDR1 is SNHLY and CDR2 is FYNNEI. Trimming cost V 7 bases and J 7 bases; bases outside gene matches: 8. The CDR3 has 13 amino acids. The CDR3 sequence: CASNGGRAGEQYF. CDR3 coding DNA: TGTGCCAGCAATGGCGGGAGGGCCGGGGAGCAGTACTTC.

Concerning this clone itself: One end of the junction varies from germline; a read error may be responsible. The chain joins TRBV9 to TRBJ2-2; D is uncertain. This CDR3 comprises 15 residues. Germline values: CDR1 SGDLS, CDR2 YYNGEE. The CDR3 nucleotides are TGTTCCAGCAGCGTAGATCGGCAGAACACCGGGGAGCTGTTTTTT. Translating it yields CSSSVDRQNTGELFF.

The chain uses TRBV5-1 and TRBJ2-2; 12 bases map to TRBD2. Germline lookup yields CDR1 SGHRS and CDR2 YFSETQ. Trimming cost V 4 bases and J 8 bases; bases outside gene matches: 3. The CDR3 length is 14 residues. CDR3 nucleotide sequence: TGCGCCAGCAGCCGGACTAGCGGGAAAGGGGAGCTGTTTTTT. This codes for CASSRTSGKGELFF.

Many counts were recorded for this clone. The rearrangement uses TRBV11-3 and TRBJ1-6; D possibly corresponds to TRBD1 (6 bases). The CDR3 is made up of 15 amino acids. Deletions cut 5 bases from V and 5 bases from J, with 13 bases between. Germline V gives CDR1 SGHNT, CDR2 YENEEA. The CDR3 here is CASSAYRDNNSPLHF. The DNA of the CDR3 is TGTGCCAGCAGCGCGTACCGGGACAATAATTCACCCCTCCACTTT.

CDR3 sequence reads: CASSAPGSWVAGANVLTF. In DNA form, the CDR3 reads TGTGCCAGCAGTGCCCCCGGTAGTTGGGTCGCTGGGGCCAACGTCCTGACTTTC. The chain is built from TRBV6-1 and TRBJ2-6, with D unclear. CDR1 and CDR2 from the germline V gene are MNHNS and SASEGT. V shed 4 bases and J shed 2 bases, with 18 bases lying between them. The CDR3 runs 18 residues.

The V call is TRBV15, the J call TRBJ1-1; 12 bases line up with TRBD1. V shed 8 bases, J shed 5 bases, and the junction held 15 bases outside the gene matches. The length of the CDR3 is 17 residues. Germline V gives CDR1 LNHNV, CDR2 YYDKDF (reference sequence). The CDR3: CATGDQARDRGQTEAFF. CDR3 DNA sequence: TGTGCCACCGGGGACCAAGCCAGGGACAGGGGGCAAACTGAAGCTTTCTTT. The full variable domain, rest sourced from reference TRBV15 and TRBJ1-1, is DAMVIQNPRYQVTQFGKPVTLSCSQTLNHNVMYWYQQKSSQAPKLLFHYYDKDFNNEADTPDNFQSRRPNTSFCFLDIRSPGLGDTAMYLCATGDQARDRGQTEAFFGQGTRLTVV.

Judged by abundance, this clone is medium-sized. Here the CDR3 DNA reads TGTGCCAGCAGTTACGCCTCGACTGGCACAGATACGCAGTATTTT. Its translation: CASSYASTGTDTQYF. V gene TRBV6-2 or TRBV6-3 combines with J gene TRBJ2-3; no clear D. The germline gives CDR1 MNHEY, CDR2 SVGEGT. The CDR3 has 15 residues. V lost 2 bases to trimming and J lost 1 base, with 10 bases between them.

This clone was seen repeatedly, ten times or more. This chain links TRBV12-3 or TRBV12-4 with TRBJ1-1, with 10 positions matching TRBD1. V gave up 6 bases and J gave up 6 bases; unmatched junction bases: 10. This CDR3 has 15 amino acids. CDR3 sequence (DNA): TGTGCCAGCAGGACCAGACAGGGGGCGTCCTCTGAAGCTTTCTTT. The encoded protein is CASRTRQGASSEAFF.

Notes on this clone: Mismatch with germline at one junction end may stem from a read error. The rearrangement links TRBV20-1 to TRBJ2-7; the D gene is possibly TRBD1 (6 bases). CDR1 is DFQATT, CDR2 SNEGSKA, per germline (reference sequence). The CDR3 length is 15 residues. The CDR3 DNA reads as TGCAGTGCTAGCCCCCGGGACATTTTCTCCCACGAGCAGTACTTC. This codes for CSASPRDIFSHEQYF.

This chain uses TRBV20-1 with TRBJ2-7, with 14 bases fitting TRBD2. The CDR3 sequence is 16 residues long. The junction had 10 bases not matched to a gene; V was cut back by 3 bases and J by 6 bases. Germline V gene data show CDR1 as DFQATT and CDR2 as SNEGSKA (reference sequence). CDR3 DNA: TGCAGTGCTAGGGGACTAGCGGGAGCCGGGGGGTTCGAGCAGTACTTC. It encodes CSARGLAGAGGFEQYF.

This clone was counted at least ten times. This specimen includes other DNA sequences encoding the same CDR3. The V call is TRBV29-1, the J call TRBJ2-3; D remains ambiguous. Looked up from germline, CDR1 is SQVTM and CDR2 is ANQGSEA. The CDR3 has 14 amino acids. Trimming removed 5 bases at V and 2 bases at J, with 14 bases between. The CDR3 loop reads CSVRKSTNTDTQYF. CDR3 in DNA: TGCAGCGTTCGAAAGAGTACTAACACAGATACGCAGTATTTT.

J is TRBJ2-7 and V is TRBV20-1, with D maybe TRBD1 (6 bases). The germline CDR1 and CDR2 sequences are DFQATT and SNEGSKA (reference sequence). This CDR3 region has 11 residues. V lost 4 bases and J lost 7, with 11 bases in between. The CDR3 protein is CSATIGTEQYF. CDR3 coding DNA: TGCAGTGCTACAATTGGGACAGAGCAGTACTTC.

This clone was observed many times. V gene TRBV7-3 combines with J gene TRBJ2-2; D uncertain. The V gene lost 6 bases and the J gene lost 3 bases, with 14 bases spanning the gap. This CDR3 contains 15 residues. The germline V gene has CDR1 SGHTA and CDR2 FQGTGA. Here the CDR3 DNA reads TGTGCCAGCAGTCCTATGGGTGTTGACACCGGGGAGCTGTTTTTT. The encoded protein is CASSPMGVDTGELFF.

V and J are TRBV6-1 and TRBJ1-2; D unclear. This CDR3 has 13 amino acids. Germline CDR1 and CDR2: MNHNS and SASEGT. The V end was cut by 9 bases, the J end by 0 bases, with 11 bases between. CDR3 loop: CASLQRANYGYTF. The CDR3 nucleotides read TGTGCCAGTTTACAGCGAGCTAACTATGGCTACACCTTC.